This T cell receptor beta chain was profiled in a study of glioma-infiltrating T cells. Turning to this clonotype: Its specificity is unknown.

Notes on the study in general: Tissue-blood divergence was below expectation in non-neoplastic patients, above in gliomas.

TCR alpha and beta CDR3 regions were amplified from RNA using iRepertoire nested multiplex PCR. TCRdb ran MiXCR on the multiplex PCR reads and lists one entry per CDR3 protein. The sample includes 150,000 to 200,000 distinct CDR3 sequences, around 42% of them seen just once. Sequencing was carried out using glioma tissue, nonneoplastic brain tissue, or PBMCs (not recorded which). This TCR was recovered from a human donor with low-grade glioma or glioblastoma, undergoing nonglioma brain surgery, or in good health (not recorded which).

For the CDR3, the DNA is TGCGCCAGCAGCTTAGGGTTTCGGGAGCAGTTCTTC. This gives the protein CASSLGFREQFF. The chain carries TRBV5-1 and TRBJ2-1, with D unclear. V dropped 2 bases and J dropped 10 bases, with 10 bases sitting between them. The CDR3 consists of 12 residues. Germline V gives CDR1 SGHRS, CDR2 YFSETQ.